The clone carrying this T cell receptor beta chain was counted only a few times. Its specificity is not known. Sequenced by immunoSEQ multiplex PCR; TCRdb stores in-frame clones only, minus some. This sample carries 11,000 to 15,000 clones, around nine tenths of them seen once, and the ten largest clones take about 2%. The sample comes from a study of T cells and Merkel cell carcinoma outcomes. General study points: Reportedly, T-cell repertoire with density predicts Merkel cell carcinoma outcomes.

V lost 4 bases, J lost 5 bases, and 12 bases lay in between. CDR1 is SGHRS and CDR2 is YFSETQ in the germline V gene. This CDR3 contains 14 residues. The TCR sequence derives from a human donor with Merkel cell carcinoma. The sample taken for sequencing was tumor tissue from Merkel cell carcinoma. The rearrangement uses TRBV5-1 and TRBJ1-4; D perhaps matches TRBD1 (5 bases). CDR3 sequence reads: CASSLGARNEKLFF. The DNA for the CDR3 is TGCGCCAGCAGCCTCGGGGCAAGGAATGAAAAACTGTTTTTT.